A selection of T cell receptor beta chains follows, all from one sample in a study of cytotoxic CD8 clonotypes in ibrutinib-treated CLL. Using immunoSEQ multiplex PCR, the repertoire was profiled, and TCRdb retains in-frame clones only, with some absent. The repertoire holds approximately 130,000 clones, roughly 84% seen once, with approximately 3.5% in the top ten. The input for sequencing was PBMCs, taken after 24 months of ibrutinib treatment. These receptors were taken from a human donor with chronic lymphocytic leukemia. CDR3s include the opening cysteine and the closing phenylalanine or tryptophan. The D gene is left open where the match is weak. Clone size is given for some rows only: seen once, a few or many times, or a class if the clone is expanded.

. | TRBJ1-4 | 14 | TRBV4-2 | . | CASSQDIRAEKLFF | TGTGCCAGCAGCCAAGATATTAGGGCTGAAAAACTGTTTTTT
. | TRBJ2-1 | 14 | TRBV11-3 | few | CASSLMGKGNEQFF | TGTGCCAGCAGCTTAATGGGGAAAGGCAATGAGCAGTTCTTC
. | TRBJ2-2 | 14 | TRBV7-2 | . | CASSSIPGAGELFF | TGTGCCAGCAGCTCAATTCCGGGGGCCGGGGAGCTGTTTTTT
TRBD2 | TRBJ2-5 | 17 | TRBV15 | . | CATSRETAGGWVETQYF | TGTGCCACCAGCAGAGAGACAGCGGGGGGTTGGGTAGAGACCCAGTACTTC
. | TRBJ1-1 | 16 | TRBV10-3 | . | CAISESLVRPATEAFF | TGTGCCATCAGTGAGTCGTTAGTGCGTCCCGCCACTGAAGCTTTCTTT
TRBD1 | TRBJ1-2 | 16 | TRBV18 | few | CASSPTGVGSFYGYTF | TGTGCCAGCTCACCTACAGGGGTTGGCTCGTTCTATGGCTACACCTTC
TRBD1 | TRBJ1-2 | 13 | TRBV6-5 | few | CASSRRQGYGYTF | TGTGCCAGCAGCCGGAGACAGGGCTATGGCTACACCTTC
. | TRBJ1-3 | 15 | TRBV5-1 | . | CASSLEANSGNTIYF | TGCGCCAGCAGCTTGGAGGCAAATTCTGGAAACACCATATATTTT
. | TRBJ2-3 | 13 | TRBV30 | . | CAWSRIRTDTQYF | TGTGCCTGGAGTCGTATCCGCACAGATACGCAGTATTTT
. | TRBJ2-7 | 12 | TRBV29-1 | . | CSVADGDYEQYF | TGCAGCGTCGCCGACGGGGACTACGAGCAGTACTTC
TRBD1 | TRBJ1-5 | 13 | TRBV6-5 | . | CASGRQGRVAQHF | TGCGCCAGCGGCCGACAGGGTCGAGTAGCCCAGCATTTT
. | TRBJ2-7 | 13 | TRBV5-1 | few | CASSLQGEYEQYF | TGCGCCAGCAGCTTACAGGGAGAGTACGAGCAGTACTTC
TRBD1 | TRBJ1-1 | 15 | TRBV28 | few | CASRLSGTVNTEAFF | TGTGCCAGCAGGCTAAGCGGGACAGTGAACACTGAAGCTTTCTTT
. | TRBJ2-7 | 14 | TRBV5-1 | . | CASSLERGTYEQYF | TGCGCCAGCAGCTTGGAACGGGGAACCTACGAGCAGTACTTC
. | TRBJ1-3 | 14 | TRBV7-9 | . | CASSLWEAGNTIYF | TGTGCCAGCAGCTTATGGGAAGCTGGAAACACCATATATTTT
. | TRBJ2-7 | 16 | TRBV4-1 | . | CASSQDLSEGSYEQYF | TGCGCCAGCAGCCAAGATTTGAGCGAGGGTTCTTACGAGCAGTACTTC
. | TRBJ1-5 | 13 | TRBV7-3 | . | CASSPGRDQPQHF | TGTGCCAGCAGCCCCGGACGGGATCAGCCCCAGCATTTT
. | TRBJ2-1 | 16 | TRBV7-9 | . | CASSLRTGISYNEQFF | TGTGCCAGCAGTCTTCGAACAGGGATATCCTACAATGAGCAGTTCTTC
TRBD2 | TRBJ2-3 | 16 | TRBV5-1 | . | CASSLETSGAPNTQYF | TGCGCCAGCAGCTTGGAGACTAGCGGGGCCCCAAATACGCAGTATTTT
. | TRBJ1-5 | 14 | TRBV27 | . | CASSHRQSGQPQHF | TGTGCCAGCAGTCATCGACAGAGTGGACAGCCCCAGCATTTT
. | TRBJ1-2 | 14 | TRBV18 | . | CASSAKGGHSGYTF | TGTGCCAGCTCTGCGAAAGGTGGACACTCGGGCTACACCTTC
TRBD2 | TRBJ2-5 | 13 | TRBV5-4 | few | CASSLPGGETQYF | TGTGCCAGCAGCTTACCGGGGGGGGAGACCCAGTACTTC
TRBD2 | TRBJ2-1 | 15 | TRBV7-9 | . | CASSLSGGSYNEQFF | TGTGCCAGCAGTCTGAGCGGGGGATCCTACAATGAGCAGTTCTTC
TRBD2 | TRBJ2-3 | 14 | TRBV29-1 | . | CSVESVGGKDTQYF | TGCAGCGTTGAATCGGTGGGGGGGAAAGATACGCAGTATTTT
. | TRBJ1-2 | 13 | TRBV30 | . | CAWNRGVVGGYTF | TGTGCCTGGAATCGGGGAGTTGTGGGAGGCTACACCTTC
. | TRBJ1-4 | 16 | TRBV10-3 | . | CAISESRYPTNEKLFF | TGTGCCATCAGTGAGTCCCGCTACCCAACTAATGAAAAACTGTTTTTT
TRBD1 | TRBJ2-2 | 15 | TRBV7-3 | . | CASSLDRANTGELFF | TGTGCCAGCAGCTTGGACAGGGCTAACACCGGGGAGCTGTTTTTT
TRBD1 | TRBJ1-2 | 12 | TRBV29-1 | . | CSVGTGVVGYTF | TGCAGCGTTGGTACAGGGGTTGTCGGCTACACCTTC
. | TRBJ2-5 | 12 | TRBV9 | . | CASSVLEETQYF | TGTGCCAGCAGCGTATTGGAAGAGACCCAGTACTTC